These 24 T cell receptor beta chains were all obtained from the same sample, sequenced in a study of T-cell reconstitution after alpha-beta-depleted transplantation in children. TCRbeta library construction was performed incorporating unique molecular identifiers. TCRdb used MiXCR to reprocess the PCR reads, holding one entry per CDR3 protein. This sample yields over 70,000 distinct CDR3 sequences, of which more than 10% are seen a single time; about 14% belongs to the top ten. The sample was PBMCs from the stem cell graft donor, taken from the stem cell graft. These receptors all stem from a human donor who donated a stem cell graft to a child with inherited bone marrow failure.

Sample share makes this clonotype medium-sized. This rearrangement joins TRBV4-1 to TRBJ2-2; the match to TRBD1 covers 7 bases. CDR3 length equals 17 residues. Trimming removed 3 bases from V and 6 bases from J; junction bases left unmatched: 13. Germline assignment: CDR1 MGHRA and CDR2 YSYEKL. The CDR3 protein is CASSHGVTGQSPGELFF. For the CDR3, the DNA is TGCGCCAGCAGCCACGGGGTGACGGGACAGAGTCCCGGGGAGCTGTTTTTT.

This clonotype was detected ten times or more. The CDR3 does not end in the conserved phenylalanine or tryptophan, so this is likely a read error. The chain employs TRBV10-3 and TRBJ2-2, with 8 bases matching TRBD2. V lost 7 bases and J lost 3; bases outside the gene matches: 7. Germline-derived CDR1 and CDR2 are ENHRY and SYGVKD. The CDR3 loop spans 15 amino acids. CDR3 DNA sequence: TGTGCCATCAATCCTGGAGCGGGAGACACCGGGGAGCTGTTTTCT. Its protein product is CAINPGAGDTGELFS.

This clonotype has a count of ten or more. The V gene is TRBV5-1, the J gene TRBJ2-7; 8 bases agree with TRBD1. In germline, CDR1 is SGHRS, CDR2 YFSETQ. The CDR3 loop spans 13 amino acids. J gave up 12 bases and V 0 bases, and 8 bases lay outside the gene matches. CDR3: CASSLDGQGEAYF. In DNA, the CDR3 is TGCGCCAGCAGCTTGGATGGACAGGGAGAAGCGTACTTC.

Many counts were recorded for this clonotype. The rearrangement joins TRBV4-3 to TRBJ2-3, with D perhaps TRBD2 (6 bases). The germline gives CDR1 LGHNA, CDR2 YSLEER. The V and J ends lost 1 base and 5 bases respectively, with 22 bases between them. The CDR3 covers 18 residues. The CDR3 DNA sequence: TGCGCCAGCAGCCAAGCTCGCGGAGGGAGAGGCCTAGAAGATACGCAGTATTTT. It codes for CASSQARGGRGLEDTQYF.

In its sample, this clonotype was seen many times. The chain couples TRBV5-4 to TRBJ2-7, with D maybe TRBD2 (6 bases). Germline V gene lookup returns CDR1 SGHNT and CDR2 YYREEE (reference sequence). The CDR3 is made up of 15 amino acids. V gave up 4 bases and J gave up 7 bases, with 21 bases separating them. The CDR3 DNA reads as TGTGCCAGCAGCCTGTCGGAGGAGGGCTCTTTAGAGCAGTACTTC. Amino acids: CASSLSEEGSLEQYF.

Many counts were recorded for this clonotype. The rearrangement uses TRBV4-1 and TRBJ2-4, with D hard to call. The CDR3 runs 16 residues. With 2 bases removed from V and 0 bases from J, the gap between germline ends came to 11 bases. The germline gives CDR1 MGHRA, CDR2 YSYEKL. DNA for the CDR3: TGCGCCAGCAGCCAACCGGCAAGGACAGCCAAAAACATTCAGTACTTC. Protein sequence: CASSQPARTAKNIQYF.

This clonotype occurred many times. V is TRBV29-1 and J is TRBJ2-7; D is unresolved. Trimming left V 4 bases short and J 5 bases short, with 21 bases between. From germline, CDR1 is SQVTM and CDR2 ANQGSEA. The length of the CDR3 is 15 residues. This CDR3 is CSVARSQSGLDEQYF. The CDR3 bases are TGCAGCGTTGCAAGAAGTCAAAGTGGTCTCGACGAGCAGTACTTC.

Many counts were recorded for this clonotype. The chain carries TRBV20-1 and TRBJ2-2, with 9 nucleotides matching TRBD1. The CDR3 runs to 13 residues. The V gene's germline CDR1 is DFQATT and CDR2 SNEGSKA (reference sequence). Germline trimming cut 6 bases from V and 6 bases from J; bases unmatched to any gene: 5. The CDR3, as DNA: TGCAGTGCACGGGACAGGGAGGCCGGGGAGCTGTTTTTT. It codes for CSARDREAGELFF.

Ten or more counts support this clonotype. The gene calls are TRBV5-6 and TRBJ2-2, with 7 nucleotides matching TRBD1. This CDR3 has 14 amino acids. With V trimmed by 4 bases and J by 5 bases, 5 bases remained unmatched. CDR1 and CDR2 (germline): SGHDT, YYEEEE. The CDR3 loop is CASSVARGTGELFF. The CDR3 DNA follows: TGTGCCAGCAGCGTTGCCAGGGGGACCGGGGAGCTGTTTTTT.

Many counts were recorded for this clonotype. The CDR3 region is CASSLSSPQGYTGELFF. The CDR3 DNA follows: TGCGCCAGCAGCTTGTCATCTCCGCAGGGGTACACCGGGGAGCTGTTTTTT. This chain links TRBV5-1 with TRBJ2-2, with D perhaps matching TRBD1 (6 bases). The germline V gene encodes CDR1 SGHRS and CDR2 YFSETQ. This CDR3 comprises 17 residues. With 1 base removed from V and 3 bases from J, the gap between germline ends came to 16 bases.

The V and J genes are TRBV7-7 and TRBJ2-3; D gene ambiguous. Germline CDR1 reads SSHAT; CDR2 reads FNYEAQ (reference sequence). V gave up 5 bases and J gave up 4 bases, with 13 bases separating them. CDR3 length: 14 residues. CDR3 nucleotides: TGTGCCAGCAGCCCGGGCCCTAACCCAGATACGCAGTATTTT. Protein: CASSPGPNPDTQYF.

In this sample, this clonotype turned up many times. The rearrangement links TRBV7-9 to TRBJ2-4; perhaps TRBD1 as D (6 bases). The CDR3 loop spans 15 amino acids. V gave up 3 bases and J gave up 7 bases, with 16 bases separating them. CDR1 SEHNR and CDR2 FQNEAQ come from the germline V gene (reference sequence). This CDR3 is CASSLFTGSENIQYF. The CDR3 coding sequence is TGTGCCAGCAGCTTGTTTACAGGGAGTGAGAACATTCAGTACTTC.

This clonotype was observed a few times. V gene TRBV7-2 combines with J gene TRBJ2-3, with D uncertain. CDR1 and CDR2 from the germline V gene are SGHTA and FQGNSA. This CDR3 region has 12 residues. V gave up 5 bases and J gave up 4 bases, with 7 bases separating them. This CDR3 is CASSPLADTQYF. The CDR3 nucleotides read TGTGCCAGCAGCCCTTTAGCAGATACGCAGTATTTT.

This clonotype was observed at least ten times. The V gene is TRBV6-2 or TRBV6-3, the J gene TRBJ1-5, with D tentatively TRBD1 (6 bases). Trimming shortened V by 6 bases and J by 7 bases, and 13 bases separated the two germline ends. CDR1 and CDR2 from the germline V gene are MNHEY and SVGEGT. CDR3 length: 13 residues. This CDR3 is CASSPTGHQPQHF. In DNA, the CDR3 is TGTGCCAGCAGCCCTACAGGGCACCAGCCCCAGCATTTT.

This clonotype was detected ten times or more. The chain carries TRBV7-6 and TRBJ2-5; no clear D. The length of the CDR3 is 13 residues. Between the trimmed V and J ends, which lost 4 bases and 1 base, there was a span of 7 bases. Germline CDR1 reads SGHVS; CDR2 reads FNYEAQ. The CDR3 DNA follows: TGTGCCAGCAGCTCGAGATTCCAAGAGACCCAGTACTTC. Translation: CASSSRFQETQYF.

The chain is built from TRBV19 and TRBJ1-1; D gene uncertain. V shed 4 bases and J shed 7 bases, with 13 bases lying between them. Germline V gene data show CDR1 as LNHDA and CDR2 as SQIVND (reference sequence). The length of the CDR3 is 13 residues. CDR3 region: CASSTYEDDEAFF. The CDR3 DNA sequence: TGTGCCAGTAGTACCTACGAGGATGATGAAGCTTTCTTT.

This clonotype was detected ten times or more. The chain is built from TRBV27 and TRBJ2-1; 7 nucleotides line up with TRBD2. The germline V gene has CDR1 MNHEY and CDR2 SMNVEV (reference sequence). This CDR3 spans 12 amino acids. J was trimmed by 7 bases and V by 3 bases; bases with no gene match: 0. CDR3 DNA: TGTGCCAGCAGTTTCGGGGGGAATGAGCAGTTCTTC. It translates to CASSFGGNEQFF.

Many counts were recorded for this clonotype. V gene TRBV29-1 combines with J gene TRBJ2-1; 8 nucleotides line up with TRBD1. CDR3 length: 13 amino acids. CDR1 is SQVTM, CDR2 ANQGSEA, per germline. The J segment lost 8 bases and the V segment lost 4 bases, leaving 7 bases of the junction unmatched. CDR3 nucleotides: TGCAGCGTTGCACGGACAGGGAGGTATGAGCAGTTCTTC. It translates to CSVARTGRYEQFF.

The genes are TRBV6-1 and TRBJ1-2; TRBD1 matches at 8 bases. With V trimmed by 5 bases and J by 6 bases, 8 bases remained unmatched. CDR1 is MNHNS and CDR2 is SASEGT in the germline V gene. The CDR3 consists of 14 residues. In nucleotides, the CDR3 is TGTGCCAGCAGTCGCTGGACAGGGTCTCATGGCTACACCTTC. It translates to CASSRWTGSHGYTF.

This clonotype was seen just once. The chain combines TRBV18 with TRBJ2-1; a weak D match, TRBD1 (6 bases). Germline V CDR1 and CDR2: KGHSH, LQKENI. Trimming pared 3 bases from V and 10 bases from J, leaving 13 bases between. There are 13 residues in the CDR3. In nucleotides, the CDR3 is TGTGCCAGCTCACCGTCGGGACAAGGCGAGCAGTTCTTC. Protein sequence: CASSPSGQGEQFF.

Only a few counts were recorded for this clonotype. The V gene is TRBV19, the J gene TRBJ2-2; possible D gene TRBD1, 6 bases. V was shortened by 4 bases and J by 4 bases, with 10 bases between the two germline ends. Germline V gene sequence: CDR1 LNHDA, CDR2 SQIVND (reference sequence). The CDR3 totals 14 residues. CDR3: CASSRGQITGELFF. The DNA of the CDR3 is TGTGCCAGTAGTAGAGGACAGATCACCGGGGAGCTGTTTTTT.

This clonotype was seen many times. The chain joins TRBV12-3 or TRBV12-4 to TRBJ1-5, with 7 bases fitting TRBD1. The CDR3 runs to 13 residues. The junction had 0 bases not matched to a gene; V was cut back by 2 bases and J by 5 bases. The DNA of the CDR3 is TGTGCCAGCAGTTTAACAGGGGATCAGCCCCAGCATTTT. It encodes CASSLTGDQPQHF.

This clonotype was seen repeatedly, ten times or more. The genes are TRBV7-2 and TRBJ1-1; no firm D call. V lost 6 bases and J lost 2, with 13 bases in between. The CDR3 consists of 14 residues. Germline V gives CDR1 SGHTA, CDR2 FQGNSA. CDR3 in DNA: TGTGCCAGCAGTTTCCACCCTTTTAACACTGAAGCTTTCTTT. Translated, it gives CASSFHPFNTEAFF.

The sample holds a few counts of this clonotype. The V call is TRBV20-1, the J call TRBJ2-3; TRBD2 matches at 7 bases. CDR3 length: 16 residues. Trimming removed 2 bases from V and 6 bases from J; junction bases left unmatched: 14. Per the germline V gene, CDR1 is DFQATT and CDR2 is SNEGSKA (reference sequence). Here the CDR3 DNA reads TGCAGTGCTAGAATACCGTTAAGCGGGAAGCGGGATACGCAGTATTTT. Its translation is CSARIPLSGKRDTQYF.